Listed below are T cell receptor beta chains from one sample, sequenced in a study of T cell responses to AZD1222 COVID-19 vaccine. The repertoire was sequenced with immunoSEQ multiplex PCR; TCRdb's copy has only in-frame clones and lacks some. The sample yields under 30,000 clones, over 80% seen once. The specimen was peripheral blood, collected 28 days after the second AZD1222 dose. The receptors stem from an adult who received the AZD1222 COVID-19 vaccine. CDR3s include the opening cysteine and the closing phenylalanine or tryptophan. The order of the fields is clone size, J gene, V gene, D gene, CDR3 DNA, CDR3 protein. The D gene is left open where the match is weak. Some rows have no size entry. The others give once, few or many, or a class for an expanded clone.

- | TRBJ1-3 | TRBV29-1 | - | TGCAGCGTTGAAGATCTGAACTCTGGAAACACCATATATTTT | CSVEDLNSGNTIYF
- | TRBJ1-1 | TRBV28 | - | TGTGCCAGCAGTTTTCCGTTTGGCACTGAAGCTTTCTTT | CASSFPFGTEAFF
- | TRBJ1-1 | TRBV24-1 | - | TGTGCCACCAGTGATGGCCTACAGGGCAAGGACACTGAAGCTTTCTTT | CATSDGLQGKDTEAFF
- | TRBJ2-1 | TRBV7-2 | TRBD1 | TGTGCCAGCAGCTTAGGGCAGGGGGCCTATGATGAGCAGTTCTTC | CASSLGQGAYDEQFF
- | TRBJ1-2 | TRBV27 | - | TGTGCCAGCAGAGCTCAGGTGACTAACTATGGCTACACCTTC | CASRAQVTNYGYTF
- | TRBJ2-1 | TRBV7-3 | - | TGTGCCAGCAGCTTATCGGCAGGGGCTTACAATGAGCAGTTCTTC | CASSLSAGAYNEQFF
- | TRBJ2-5 | TRBV5-1 | - | TGCGCCAGCAGCGGCGGTGGGGAGAAAGAGACCCAGTACTTC | CASSGGGEKETQYF
- | TRBJ2-2 | TRBV11-3 | - | TGTGCCAGCAGTTCCAACACCGGGGAGCTGTTTTTT | CASSSNTGELFF
- | TRBJ1-2 | TRBV11-2 | TRBD1 | TGTGCCAGCAGCTCAGGGGGCAGCAACTATGGCTACACCTTC | CASSSGGSNYGYTF
- | TRBJ2-3 | TRBV28 | TRBD1 | TGTGCCAGCGCCCCCGGACAGGGGGCTTCGGATACGCAGTATTTT | CASAPGQGASDTQYF
- | TRBJ2-1 | TRBV5-1 | - | TGCGCCAGCAGCTTCTCTACAGCCTGGAACAATGAGCAGTTCTTC | CASSFSTAWNNEQFF
few | TRBJ2-3 | TRBV6-5 | - | TGTGCCAGCAGTTATGCCGGATGGGATACGCAGTATTTT | CASSYAGWDTQYF